This T cell receptor (beta chain) was captured in a study of technical replicates of blood from a few donors. Profiled with immunoSEQ multiplex PCR; TCRdb holds only in-frame clones, not every one. The sample records approximately 68,000 clones, roughly 97% being singletons. CDR3 length: 14 amino acids. Looked up from germline, CDR1 is SGHTA and CDR2 is FQGTGA. With 5 bases clipped from V and 5 bases from J, the junction kept 6 bases outside the gene matches. The TCR originated in a human donor in good health. The chain is built from TRBV7-3 and TRBJ2-1; 7 bases agree with TRBD2. Sequences were obtained from T cells isolated from PBMCs. As DNA, the CDR3 is TGTGCCAGCAGCCCGGGACTACTCAACAATGAGCAGTTCTTC. Translation: CASSPGLLNNEQFF.